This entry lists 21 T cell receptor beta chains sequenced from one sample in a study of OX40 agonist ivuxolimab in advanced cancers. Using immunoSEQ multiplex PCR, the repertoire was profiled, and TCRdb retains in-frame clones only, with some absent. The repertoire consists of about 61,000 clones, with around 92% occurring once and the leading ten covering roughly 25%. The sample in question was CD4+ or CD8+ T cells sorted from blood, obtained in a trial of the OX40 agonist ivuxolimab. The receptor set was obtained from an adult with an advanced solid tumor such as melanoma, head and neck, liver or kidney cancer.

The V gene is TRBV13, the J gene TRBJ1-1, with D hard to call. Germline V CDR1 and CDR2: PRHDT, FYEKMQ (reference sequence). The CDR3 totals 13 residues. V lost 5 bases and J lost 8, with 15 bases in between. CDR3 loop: CASSRGGEEEAFF. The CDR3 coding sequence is TGTGCCAGCAGCCGAGGCGGGGAGGAAGAAGCTTTCTTT.

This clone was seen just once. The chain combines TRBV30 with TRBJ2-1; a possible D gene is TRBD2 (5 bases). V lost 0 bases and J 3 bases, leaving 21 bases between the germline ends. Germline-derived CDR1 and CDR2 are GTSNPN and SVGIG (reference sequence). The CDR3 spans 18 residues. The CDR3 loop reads CAWSVKWGAEPNYNEQFF. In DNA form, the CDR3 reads TGTGCCTGGAGTGTAAAGTGGGGAGCGGAACCTAACTACAATGAGCAGTTCTTC.

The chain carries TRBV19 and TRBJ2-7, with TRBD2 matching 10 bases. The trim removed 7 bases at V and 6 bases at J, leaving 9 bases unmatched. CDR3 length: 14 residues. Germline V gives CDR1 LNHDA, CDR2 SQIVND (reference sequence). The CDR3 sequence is CASMQTSGQREQYF. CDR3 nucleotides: TGTGCCAGTATGCAGACTAGCGGGCAGCGCGAGCAGTACTTC.

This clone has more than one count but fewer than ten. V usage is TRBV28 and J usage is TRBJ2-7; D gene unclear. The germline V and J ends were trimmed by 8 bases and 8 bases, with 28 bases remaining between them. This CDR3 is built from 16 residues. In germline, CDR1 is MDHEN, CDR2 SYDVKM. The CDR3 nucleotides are TGTGCCAGCTCCACCTTAGGCTTCCTTCCATTTACGAAGCAGTACTTC. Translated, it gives CASSTLGFLPFTKQYF.

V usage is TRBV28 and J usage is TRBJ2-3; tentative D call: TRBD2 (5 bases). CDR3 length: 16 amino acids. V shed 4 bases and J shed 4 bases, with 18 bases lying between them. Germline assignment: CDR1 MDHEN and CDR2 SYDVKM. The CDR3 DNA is TGTGCCAGCAGTTGGGAGTTGGCGGAAATTTCAGATACGCAGTATTTT. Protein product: CASSWELAEISDTQYF. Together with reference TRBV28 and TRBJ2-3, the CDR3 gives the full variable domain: DVKVTQSSRYLVKRTGEKVFLECVQDMDHENMFWYRQDPGLGLRLIYFSYDVKMKEKGDIPEGYSVSREKKERFSLILESASTNQTSMYLCASSWELAEISDTQYFGPGTRLTVL.

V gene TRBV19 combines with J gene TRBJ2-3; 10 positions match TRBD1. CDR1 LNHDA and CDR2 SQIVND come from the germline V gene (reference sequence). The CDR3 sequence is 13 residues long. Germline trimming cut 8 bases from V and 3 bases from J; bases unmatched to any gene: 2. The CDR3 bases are TGTGCCAGTCGGGACAGGGGAACAGATACGCAGTATTTT. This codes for CASRDRGTDTQYF. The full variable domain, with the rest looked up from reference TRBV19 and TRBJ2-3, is DGGITQSPKYLFRKEGQNVTLSCEQNLNHDAMYWYRQDPGQGLRLIYYSQIVNDFQKGDIAEGYSVSREKKESFPLTVTSAQKNPTAFYLCASRDRGTDTQYFGPGTRLTVL.

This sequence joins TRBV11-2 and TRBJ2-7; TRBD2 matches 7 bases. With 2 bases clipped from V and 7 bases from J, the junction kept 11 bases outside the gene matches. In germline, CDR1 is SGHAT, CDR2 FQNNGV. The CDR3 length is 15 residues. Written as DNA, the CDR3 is TGTGCCAGCAGCTTAAGTCCGGCAGCGGGACGAGAGCAGTACGTC. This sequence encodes CASSLSPAAGREQYV.

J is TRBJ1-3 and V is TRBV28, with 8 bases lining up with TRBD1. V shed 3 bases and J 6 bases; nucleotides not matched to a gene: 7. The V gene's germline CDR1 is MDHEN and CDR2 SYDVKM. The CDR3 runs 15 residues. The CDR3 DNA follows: TGTGCCAGCAGTTTTAATGCAGGGGGCGAAAACACCATATATTTT. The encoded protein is CASSFNAGGENTIYF. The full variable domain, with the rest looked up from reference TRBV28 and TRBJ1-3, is DVKVTQSSRYLVKRTGEKVFLECVQDMDHENMFWYRQDPGLGLRLIYFSYDVKMKEKGDIPEGYSVSREKKERFSLILESASTNQTSMYLCASSFNAGGENTIYFGEGSWLTVV.

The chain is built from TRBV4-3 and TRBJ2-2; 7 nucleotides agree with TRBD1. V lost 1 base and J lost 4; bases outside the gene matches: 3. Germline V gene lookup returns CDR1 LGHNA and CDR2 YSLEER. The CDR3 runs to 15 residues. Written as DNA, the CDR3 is TGCGCCAGCAGCCAAGGGGACAGAGCCACCGGGGAGCTGTTTTTT. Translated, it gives CASSQGDRATGELFF.

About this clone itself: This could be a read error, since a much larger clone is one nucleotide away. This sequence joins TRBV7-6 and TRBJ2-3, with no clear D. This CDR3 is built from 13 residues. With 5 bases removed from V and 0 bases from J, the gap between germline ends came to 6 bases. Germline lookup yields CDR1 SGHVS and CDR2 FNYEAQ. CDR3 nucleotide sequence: TGTGCCAGCAGCCCTGCTAGCACAGATACGCAGTATTTT. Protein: CASSPASTDTQYF.

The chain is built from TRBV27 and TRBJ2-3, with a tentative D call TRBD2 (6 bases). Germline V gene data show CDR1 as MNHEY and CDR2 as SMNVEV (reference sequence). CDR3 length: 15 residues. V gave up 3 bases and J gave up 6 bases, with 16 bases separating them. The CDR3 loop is CASSFLAPLGDTQYF. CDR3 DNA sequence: TGTGCCAGCAGTTTCCTAGCGCCGTTGGGGGATACGCAGTATTTT.

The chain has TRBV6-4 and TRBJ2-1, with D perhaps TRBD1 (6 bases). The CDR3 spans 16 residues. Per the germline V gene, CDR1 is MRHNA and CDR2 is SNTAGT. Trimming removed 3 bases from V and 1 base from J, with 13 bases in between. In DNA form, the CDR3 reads TGTGCCAGCAGTGAATTAAAGGGGGTTTCCTACAATGAGCAGTTCTTC. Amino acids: CASSELKGVSYNEQFF.

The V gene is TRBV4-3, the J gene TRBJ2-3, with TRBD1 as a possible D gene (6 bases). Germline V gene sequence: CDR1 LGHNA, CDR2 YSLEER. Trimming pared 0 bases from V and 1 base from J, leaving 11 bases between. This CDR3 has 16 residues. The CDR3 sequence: CASSQDNPGGTDTQYF. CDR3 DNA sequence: TGCGCCAGCAGCCAAGATAATCCAGGGGGCACAGATACGCAGTATTTT.

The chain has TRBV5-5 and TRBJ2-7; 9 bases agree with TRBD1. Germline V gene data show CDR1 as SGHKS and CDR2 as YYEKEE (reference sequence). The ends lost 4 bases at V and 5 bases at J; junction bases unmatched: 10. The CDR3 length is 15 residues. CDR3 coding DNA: TGTGCCAGCAGCCTCTCCCCCCGGACAGGGGACGAGCAGTACTTC. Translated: CASSLSPRTGDEQYF.

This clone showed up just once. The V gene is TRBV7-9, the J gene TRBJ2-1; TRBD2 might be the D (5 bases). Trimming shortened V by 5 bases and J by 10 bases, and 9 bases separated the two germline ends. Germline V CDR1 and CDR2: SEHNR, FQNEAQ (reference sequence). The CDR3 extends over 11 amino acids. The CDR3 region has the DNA TGTGCCAGCAGCCTGTCGGGAGAGCAGTTCTTC. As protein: CASSLSGEQFF.

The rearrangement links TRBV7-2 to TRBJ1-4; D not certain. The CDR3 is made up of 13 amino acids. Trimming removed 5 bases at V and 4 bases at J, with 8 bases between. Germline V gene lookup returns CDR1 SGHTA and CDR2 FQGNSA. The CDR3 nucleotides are TGTGCCAGCAGCAGGGCCTTTAATGAAAAACTGTTTTTT. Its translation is CASSRAFNEKLFF.

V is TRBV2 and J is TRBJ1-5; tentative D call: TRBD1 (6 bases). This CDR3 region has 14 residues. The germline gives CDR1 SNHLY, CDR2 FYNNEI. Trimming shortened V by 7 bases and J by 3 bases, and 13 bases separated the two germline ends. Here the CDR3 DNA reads TGTGCCAGCACCGAAACAGGGACCAATCAGCCCCAGCATTTT. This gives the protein CASTETGTNQPQHF.

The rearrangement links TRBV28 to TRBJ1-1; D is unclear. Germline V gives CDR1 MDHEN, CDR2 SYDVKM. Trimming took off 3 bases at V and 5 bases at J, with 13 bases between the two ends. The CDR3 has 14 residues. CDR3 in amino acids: CASSFAWDRTEAFF. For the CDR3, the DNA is TGTGCCAGCAGTTTCGCCTGGGATCGGACTGAAGCTTTCTTT.

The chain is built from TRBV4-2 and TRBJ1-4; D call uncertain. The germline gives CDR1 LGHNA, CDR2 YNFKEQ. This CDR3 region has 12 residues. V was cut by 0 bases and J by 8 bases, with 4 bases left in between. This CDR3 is CASSQDGEKLFF. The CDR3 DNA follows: TGTGCCAGCAGCCAAGACGGGGAAAAACTGTTTTTT.

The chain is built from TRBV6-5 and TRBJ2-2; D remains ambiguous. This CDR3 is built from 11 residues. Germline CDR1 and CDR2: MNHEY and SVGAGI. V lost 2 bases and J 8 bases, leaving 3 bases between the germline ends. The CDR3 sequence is CASSYGGELFF. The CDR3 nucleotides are TGTGCCAGCAGTTACGGGGGGGAGCTGTTTTTT.

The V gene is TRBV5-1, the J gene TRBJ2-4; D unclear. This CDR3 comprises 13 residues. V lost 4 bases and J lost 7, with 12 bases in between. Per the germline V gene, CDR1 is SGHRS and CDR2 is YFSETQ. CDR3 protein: CASSPLESNIQYF. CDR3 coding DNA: TGCGCCAGCAGCCCCCTGGAATCGAACATTCAGTACTTC. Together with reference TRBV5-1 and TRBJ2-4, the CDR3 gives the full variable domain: KAGVTQTPRYLIKTRGQQVTLSCSPISGHRSVSWYQQTPGQGLQFLFEYFSETQRNKGNFPGRFSGRQFSNSRSEMNVSTLELGDSALYLCASSPLESNIQYFGAGTRLSVL.